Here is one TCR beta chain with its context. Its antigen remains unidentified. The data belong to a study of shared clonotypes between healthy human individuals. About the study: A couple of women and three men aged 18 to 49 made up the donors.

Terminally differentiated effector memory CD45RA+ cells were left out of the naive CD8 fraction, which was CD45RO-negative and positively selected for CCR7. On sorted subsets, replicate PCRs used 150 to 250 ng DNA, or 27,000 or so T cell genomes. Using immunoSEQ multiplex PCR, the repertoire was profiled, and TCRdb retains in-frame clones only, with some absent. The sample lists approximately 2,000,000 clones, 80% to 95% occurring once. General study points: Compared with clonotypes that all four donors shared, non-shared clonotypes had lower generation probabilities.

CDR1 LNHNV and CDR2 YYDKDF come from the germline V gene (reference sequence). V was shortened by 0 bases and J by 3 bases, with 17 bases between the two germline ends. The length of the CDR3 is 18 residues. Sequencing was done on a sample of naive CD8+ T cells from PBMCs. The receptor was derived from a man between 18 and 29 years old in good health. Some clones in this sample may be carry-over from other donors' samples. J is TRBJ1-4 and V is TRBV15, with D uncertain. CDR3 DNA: TGTGCCACCAGCAGAGATCGGGCCTTACTTTACTCTAATGAAAAACTGTTTTTT. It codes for CATSRDRALLYSNEKLFF.